The rows below give T cell receptor beta chains drawn from one sample of a study of blood T cell repertoires in COVID-19. Sequenced by immunoSEQ multiplex PCR; TCRdb stores in-frame clones only, minus some. Counted here are about 80,000 clones, less than 85% occurring once; the ten biggest clones make up around 13%. Sequenced: peripheral blood. Source of these receptors: a human donor in a cohort sampled during active COVID-19. Each CDR3 is given with its conserved first and last residue. A D gene is named only where the DNA matches it firmly. Not every row has a clone size; where given, it reads once, few, many or a size class.

TRBV6-4	TRBJ1-2	TRBD1	few	TGTGCCAGCAGTCTACAGGGGTATGGCTACACCTTC	CASSLQGYGYTF
TRBV5-4	TRBJ1-4	-	-	TGTGCCAGCTCAGAGGGCGAAGGGGAAAAACTGTTTTTT	CASSEGEGEKLFF
TRBV19	TRBJ1-4	-	-	TGTGCCAGTAGATCGGGTGCAACTAATGAAAAACTGTTTTTT	CASRSGATNEKLFF
TRBV2	TRBJ1-3	-	-	TGTGCCAGCAAGCGGGTCTCGGATCTCGGAAACACCATATATTTT	CASKRVSDLGNTIYF
TRBV7-2	TRBJ2-5	-	-	TGTGCCAGCAGCTTCATTGCGGCAGGGCGGGAGACCCAGTACTTC	CASSFIAAGRETQYF
TRBV10-1	TRBJ2-1	-	-	TGCGCCAGCAGTACAGGGAGGGGTGAGCAGTTCTTC	CASSTGRGEQFF
TRBV5-1	TRBJ2-2	-	-	TGCGCCAGCAGCTTGGCTCGGGGATTGAACACCGGGGAGCTGTTTTTT	CASSLARGLNTGELFF
TRBV5-4	TRBJ2-1	-	-	TGTGCCAGCAGCCCATCCTCGGGGGGCCTCTCCTACAATGAGCAGTTCTTC	CASSPSSGGLSYNEQFF
TRBV4-2	TRBJ1-1	-	-	TGTGCCAGCAGCCAAGATCGTCTGAACACTGAAGCTTTCTTT	CASSQDRLNTEAFF
TRBV3-1/TRBV3-2	TRBJ1-4	-	-	TGTGCCAGCAGCCAAGAAGCAGGCAGTAATGAAAAACTGTTTTTT	CASSQEAGSNEKLFF
TRBV19	TRBJ2-7	-	-	TGTGCCAGTAGTATAAGGGGTTCCTCCTACGAGCAGTACTTC	CASSIRGSSYEQYF
TRBV6-2/TRBV6-3	TRBJ2-3	TRBD1	-	TGTGCCAGCAGTTACGGCAGGGGGTCTAGCACAGATACGCAGTATTTT	CASSYGRGSSTDTQYF
TRBV5-1	TRBJ1-2	TRBD1	-	TGCGCCAGCAGCCCGGGACAGACCGGGGGCTATGGCTACACCTTC	CASSPGQTGGYGYTF
TRBV2	TRBJ2-3	TRBD2	-	TGTGCCAGCAGTGAGGGCTCGGAAGGACTAGCGGGGGGAGGATACACAGATACGCAGTATTTT	CASSEGSEGLAGGGYTDTQYF
TRBV7-2	TRBJ1-3	-	-	TGTGCCAGCAGCACCAACCCCGGGACAGGAAACACCATATATTTT	CASSTNPGTGNTIYF
TRBV7-2	TRBJ2-3	-	once	TGTGCCAGCAGCTTAGGGTCCGGGTTCCGCACAGATACGCAGTATTTT	CASSLGSGFRTDTQYF
TRBV27	TRBJ2-7	TRBD1	-	TGTGCCAGCAGTACGAACCGGGACAGGTACGAGCAGTACTTC	CASSTNRDRYEQYF
TRBV11-1	TRBJ2-1	TRBD2	-	TGTGCCAGCAGCAGACAGTTCGGGACTAGGGAGGCGCAGTTCTTC	CASSRQFGTREAQFF
TRBV28	TRBJ1-2	-	-	TGTGCCAGCAGTGGTCAACTCGGGAACCCCTTCGGCGGCTACACCTTC	CASSGQLGNPFGGYTF
TRBV7-8	TRBJ2-7	TRBD2	-	TGTGCCAGCAGCCGGACTAGCGGCTACGAGCAGTACTTC	CASSRTSGYEQYF
TRBV3-1/TRBV3-2	TRBJ2-7	-	-	TGTGCCAGCAGCCGGTCGACAGTAGGAGAGCAGTACTTC	CASSRSTVGEQYF
TRBV4-2	TRBJ2-1	TRBD2	-	TGTGCCAGCAGCCAAGATCTCGGACTAGCGGGGGGGCGGGAGCAGTTCTTC	CASSQDLGLAGGREQFF
TRBV5-5	TRBJ1-5	-	-	TGTGCCAGCAGCTCGGACGGGAAAAATCAGCCCCAGCATTTT	CASSSDGKNQPQHF
TRBV9	TRBJ2-2	TRBD1	-	TGTGCCAGCAGCGTATTTGGGACAGGGAACACCGGGGAGCTGTTTTTT	CASSVFGTGNTGELFF
TRBV7-3	TRBJ2-1	TRBD2	-	TGTGCCAGCAGCTCGGTAGCGGGGCCGAACAATGAGCAGTTCTTC	CASSSVAGPNNEQFF
TRBV2	TRBJ1-4	TRBD1	-	TGTGCCAGCAGTGAGATCCGGGACAGGACAACTAATGAAAAACTGTTTTTT	CASSEIRDRTTNEKLFF
TRBV6-5	TRBJ2-3	-	-	TGTGCCAGCAGTACCTCCGGGGGTTCCACAGATACGCAGTATTTT	CASSTSGGSTDTQYF
TRBV3-1/TRBV3-2	TRBJ2-1	TRBD2	once	TGTGCCAGCAGCCAAGATTCCAGCGGGGGAAACAATGAGCAGTTCTTC	CASSQDSSGGNNEQFF
TRBV11-2	TRBJ2-1	-	once	TGTGCCAGCAGCTTCCTAATTCAGGGCACTGAGCAGTTCTTC	CASSFLIQGTEQFF
TRBV9	TRBJ1-5	-	once	TGTGCCAGCAGCGTACAGGGCAATAGCAATCAGCCCCAGCATTTT	CASSVQGNSNQPQHF
TRBV10-3	TRBJ2-6	TRBD1	-	TGTGCCATCAGTGGAGGACAGGGGCGGACTGGGGCCAACGTCCTGACTTTC	CAISGGQGRTGANVLTF
TRBV12-3/TRBV12-4	TRBJ2-1	-	-	TGTGCCAGCAGCCGAAGCACTGAGCAGTTCTTC	CASSRSTEQFF
TRBV30	TRBJ2-7	TRBD1	-	TGTGCCTGGAGGGGGACAGGGAGATCCTACGAGCAGTACTTC	CAWRGTGRSYEQYF
TRBV10-3	TRBJ2-1	TRBD2	-	TGTGCCATCAGTGAGTCGGGCACTAGCGGGGGAAAGTGGTATGAGCAGTTCTTC	CAISESGTSGGKWYEQFF
TRBV3-1/TRBV3-2	TRBJ2-7	-	-	TGTGCCCGCAGCCAAGAGGGGGGGGGCCCTTACGAGCAGTACTTC	CARSQEGGGPYEQYF
TRBV19	TRBJ1-1	-	-	TGTGCCAGTAGTACCCGGGCGGGTGGGTGGACTGAAGCTTTCTTT	CASSTRAGGWTEAFF
TRBV7-9	TRBJ2-7	-	-	TGTGCCAGCAGCCCCCCCGGGGGGCTCGACGAGCAGTACTTC	CASSPPGGLDEQYF
TRBV5-1	TRBJ2-1	TRBD1	-	TGCGCCAGCAGCTTGGACGGGACAGCATACAATGAGCAGTTCTTC	CASSLDGTAYNEQFF
TRBV6-5	TRBJ1-1	-	-	TGTGCCAGCGTAGGACACCCCCAGAACACTGAAGCTTTCTTT	CASVGHPQNTEAFF
TRBV5-1	TRBJ1-2	-	-	TGCGCCAGCAGCTTGCAGGCAGGGGATGGCTACACCTTC	CASSLQAGDGYTF
TRBV3-1/TRBV3-2	TRBJ1-3	-	-	TGTGCCAGCAGCCAAACGAGGCACAGGAGAAAGTTCAGCTCTGGAAACACCATATATTTT	CASSQTRHRRKFSSGNTIYF
TRBV10-3	TRBJ1-6	-	-	TGTGCCATCAGTGGGACCGGGGATTCACCCCTCCACTTT	CAISGTGDSPLHF
TRBV20-1	TRBJ2-1	-	-	TGCAGTGCCCTATACAATGAGCAGTTCTTC	CSALYNEQFF
TRBV27	TRBJ2-3	TRBD2	-	TGTGCCAGCAGTCAGCGGGGGGGCGGTGGAGATACGCAGTATTTT	CASSQRGGGGDTQYF
TRBV10-3	TRBJ1-1	-	-	TGTGCCATCAGTCCGGACAGGAACACTGAAGCTTTCTTT	CAISPDRNTEAFF
TRBV11-2	TRBJ2-1	TRBD1	-	TGTGCCAGCAGCTTATTTGGGACAGGTACTTACAATGAGCAGTTCTTC	CASSLFGTGTYNEQFF
TRBV28	TRBJ2-3	TRBD2	-	TGTGCCAGCAGTTTTGGCGGGGGAGACACAGATACGCAGTATTTT	CASSFGGGDTDTQYF
TRBV28	TRBJ1-2	-	-	TGTGCCAGCAGTATTTCCGGGGGGGGGCATAGCTATGGCTACACCTTC	CASSISGGGHSYGYTF
TRBV27	TRBJ2-2	-	-	TGTGCCACCTCGGGACAGAACACCGGGGAGCTGTTTTTT	CATSGQNTGELFF